Each of the 14 T cell receptor beta chains below was sequenced from the same sample in a study of blood T cell repertoires in COVID-19. Produced via immunoSEQ multiplex PCR; TCRdb's table is partial and in-frame only. The top ten hold about 1% of the sample, which has approximately 250,000 clones, approximately 85% seen once. Sequencing was carried out using PBMCs or T cells enriched from blood (not recorded which). The receptors shown here come from a woman in her twenties or thirties who had recovered from COVID-19.

The chain uses TRBV6-2 or TRBV6-3 and TRBJ2-7; a possible D gene is TRBD2 (5 bases). CDR1 and CDR2 (germline): MNHEY, SVGEGT. The CDR3 is made up of 13 amino acids. Deletions cut 0 bases from V and 3 bases from J, with 6 bases between. The CDR3 here is CASSYSGSYEQYF. CDR3 DNA sequence: TGTGCCAGCAGTTACTCAGGGAGCTACGAGCAGTACTTC.

The V and J genes are TRBV27 and TRBJ2-7; TRBD1 agrees at 10 bases. The J segment lost 5 bases and the V segment lost 3 bases, leaving 4 bases of the junction unmatched. The germline V gene has CDR1 MNHEY and CDR2 SMNVEV (reference sequence). The CDR3 sequence is 14 residues long. The DNA for the CDR3 is TGTGCCAGCAGTTTTTTTGGACAGGGGGACGAGCAGTACTTC. Its protein product is CASSFFGQGDEQYF.

The chain links TRBV9 to TRBJ2-1; 7 bases align to TRBD2. The CDR3 runs 19 residues. Losses at the gene ends were 0 bases for V and 2 bases for J; bases not matched to a gene: 14. CDR1 and CDR2 (germline): SGDLS, YYNGEE. CDR3 DNA sequence: TGTGCCAGCAGCGTAGCTAGGACTAGAGGAGGCGGCACCTACAATGAGCAGTTCTTC. Translating gives CASSVARTRGGGTYNEQFF.

This chain uses TRBV7-2 with TRBJ1-2; 10 positions match TRBD1. Germline loops: CDR1 SGHTA, CDR2 FQGNSA. The CDR3 is made up of 16 amino acids. The ends lost 1 base at V and 6 bases at J; junction bases unmatched: 8. The CDR3, as DNA: TGTGCCAGCAGCTTAGGGGGGGACAGGGGACGGGATGGCTACACCTTC. The encoded protein is CASSLGGDRGRDGYTF.

This clone has only a few counts. J is TRBJ1-2 and V is TRBV18; 9 bases agree with TRBD1. The CDR3 runs to 18 residues. V trimming: 3 bases; J trimming: 7 bases; junction bases outside the gene matches: 18. Germline values: CDR1 KGHSH, CDR2 LQKENI. The CDR3 nucleotides are TGTGCCAGCTCACCCCTCGGAGGGGCCGGGACAGGGTCCTTTGGCTACACCTTC. This gives the protein CASSPLGGAGTGSFGYTF.

The chain's CDR3 is CASSVSGTAYGYTF. CDR3 coding DNA: TGTGCCAGCAGCGTATCCGGGACAGCTTATGGCTACACCTTC. The J gene is TRBJ1-2, the V gene TRBV9; 7 nucleotides align to TRBD1. The CDR3 covers 14 residues. Germline V CDR1 and CDR2: SGDLS, YYNGEE. V was pared by 1 base and J by 5 bases, with 5 bases of the junction left unmatched. The whole variable domain, filled in from reference TRBV9 and TRBJ1-2, reads DSGVTQTPKHLITATGQRVTLRCSPRSGDLSVYWYQQSLDQGLQFLIQYYNGEERAKGNILERFSAQQFPDLHSELNLSSLELGDSALYFCASSVSGTAYGYTFGSGTRLTVV.

This clone came up a few times. The sample carries other DNA sequences with the same CDR3. V is TRBV5-1 and J is TRBJ2-5; weak D call: TRBD1 (5 bases). The CDR3 totals 13 residues. Germline loops: CDR1 SGHRS, CDR2 YFSETQ. Trimming pared 2 bases from V and 1 base from J, leaving 6 bases between. CDR3 in amino acids: CASSLQVQETQYF. CDR3 DNA sequence: TGCGCCAGCAGCTTACAGGTCCAAGAGACCCAGTACTTC.

This clone was seen just once. The rearrangement joins TRBV5-1 to TRBJ1-4; TRBD1 aligns across 8 bases. J was trimmed by 2 bases and V by 0 bases; bases with no gene match: 9. From germline, CDR1 is SGHRS and CDR2 YFSETQ. This CDR3 is built from 18 residues. The CDR3 DNA sequence: TGCGCCAGCAGCTTGGGTACAGGGGGTCCATTCACTAATGAAAAACTGTTTTTT. It translates to CASSLGTGGPFTNEKLFF.

The chain links TRBV7-2 to TRBJ1-6; D gene ambiguous. Germline V gives CDR1 SGHTA, CDR2 FQGNSA. Trimming cost V 5 bases and J 6 bases, with 14 bases left between them. The CDR3 has 15 residues. CDR3 coding DNA: TGTGCCAGCAGCCTGCTCAGGATAGGTAATTCACCCCTCCACTTT. It is translated as CASSLLRIGNSPLHF.

V is TRBV30 and J is TRBJ1-2; 7 bases are shared with TRBD1. With V trimmed by 0 bases and J by 8 bases, 9 bases remained unmatched. CDR3 length: 14 amino acids. Germline CDR1 is GTSNPN and CDR2 is SVGIG (reference sequence). CDR3 nucleotides: TGTGCCTGGAGTGTAGGGGGCGAGACGATGGGCTACACCTTC. It translates to CAWSVGGETMGYTF.

V and J are TRBV14 and TRBJ1-1; no clear D. Trimming took off 4 bases at V and 0 bases at J, with 6 bases between the two ends. The CDR3 totals 13 residues. Germline-derived CDR1 and CDR2 are SGHDN and FVKESK. The CDR3 region has the DNA TGTGCCAGCAGCCTTCTAATGAACACTGAAGCTTTCTTT. It translates to CASSLLMNTEAFF.

This clone was counted a single time. The chain couples TRBV28 to TRBJ2-7, with D possibly matching TRBD1 (6 bases). This CDR3 is built from 14 residues. CDR1 MDHEN and CDR2 SYDVKM come from the germline V gene. V shed 5 bases and J shed 4 bases, with 15 bases lying between them. The CDR3, as DNA: TGTGCCAGCAGTAGACCCCCAGGGGCATACGAGCAGTACTTC. The encoded protein is CASSRPPGAYEQYF.

This clone was seen only once. The gene calls are TRBV20-1 and TRBJ2-3; possibly TRBD1 for D (6 bases). This CDR3 has 11 residues. Germline lookup yields CDR1 DFQATT and CDR2 SNEGSKA (reference sequence). The V end was cut by 6 bases, the J end by 4 bases, with 8 bases between. CDR3 DNA: TGCAGTGCGGCAGGGGCAGATACGCAGTATTTT. It is translated as CSAAGADTQYF.

This chain connects TRBV7-9 to TRBJ1-2; TRBD1 aligns across 8 bases. The germline CDR1 and CDR2 sequences are SEHNR and FQNEAQ (reference sequence). The CDR3 has 14 amino acids. The trim removed 4 bases at V and 6 bases at J, leaving 7 bases unmatched. CDR3 in DNA: TGTGCCAGCAGCTCCTTACAGGGGGGGAATGGCTACACCTTC. It specifies CASSSLQGGNGYTF.